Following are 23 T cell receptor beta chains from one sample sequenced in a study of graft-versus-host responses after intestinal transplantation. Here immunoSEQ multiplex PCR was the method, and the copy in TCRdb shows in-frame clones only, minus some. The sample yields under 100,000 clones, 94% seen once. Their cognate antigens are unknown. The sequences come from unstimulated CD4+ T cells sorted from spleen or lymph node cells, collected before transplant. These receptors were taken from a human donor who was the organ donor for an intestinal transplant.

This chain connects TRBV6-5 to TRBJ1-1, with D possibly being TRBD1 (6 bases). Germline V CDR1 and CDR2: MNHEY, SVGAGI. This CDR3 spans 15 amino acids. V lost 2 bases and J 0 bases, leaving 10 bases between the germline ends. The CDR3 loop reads CASSYADRMNTEAFF. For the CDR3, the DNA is TGTGCCAGCAGTTACGCGGACAGAATGAACACTGAAGCTTTCTTT.

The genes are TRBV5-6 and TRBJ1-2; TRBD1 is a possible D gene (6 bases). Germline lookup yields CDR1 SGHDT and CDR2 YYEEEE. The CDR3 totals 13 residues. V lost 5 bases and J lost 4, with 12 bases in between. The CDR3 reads CASRQGHFYGYTF. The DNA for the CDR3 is TGTGCCAGCAGGCAGGGACACTTCTATGGCTACACCTTC.

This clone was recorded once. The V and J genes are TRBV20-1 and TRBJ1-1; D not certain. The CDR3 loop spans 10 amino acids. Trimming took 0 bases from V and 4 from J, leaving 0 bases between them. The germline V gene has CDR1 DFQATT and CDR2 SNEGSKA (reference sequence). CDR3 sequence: CSARDTEAFF. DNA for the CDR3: TGCAGTGCTAGAGACACTGAAGCTTTCTTT.

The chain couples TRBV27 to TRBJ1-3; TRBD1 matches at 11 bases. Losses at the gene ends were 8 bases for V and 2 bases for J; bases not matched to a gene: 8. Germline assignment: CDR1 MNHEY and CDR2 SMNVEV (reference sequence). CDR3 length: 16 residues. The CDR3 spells CASWTPGQGAGNTIYF. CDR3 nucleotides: TGTGCCAGCTGGACCCCGGGACAGGGGGCTGGAAACACCATATATTTT.

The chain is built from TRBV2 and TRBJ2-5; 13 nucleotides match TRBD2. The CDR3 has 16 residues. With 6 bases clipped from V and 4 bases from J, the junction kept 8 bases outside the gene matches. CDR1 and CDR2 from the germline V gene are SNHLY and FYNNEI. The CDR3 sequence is CASRGHGLAGVETQYF. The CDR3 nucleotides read TGTGCCAGCAGGGGGCACGGACTAGCGGGGGTAGAGACCCAGTACTTC.

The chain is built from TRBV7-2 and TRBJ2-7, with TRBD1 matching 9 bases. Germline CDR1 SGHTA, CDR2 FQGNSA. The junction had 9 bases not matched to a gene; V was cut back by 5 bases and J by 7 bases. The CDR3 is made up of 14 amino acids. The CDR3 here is CASSRDRASGEQYF. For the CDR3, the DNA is TGTGCCAGCAGCCGGGACAGGGCGTCTGGGGAGCAGTACTTC.

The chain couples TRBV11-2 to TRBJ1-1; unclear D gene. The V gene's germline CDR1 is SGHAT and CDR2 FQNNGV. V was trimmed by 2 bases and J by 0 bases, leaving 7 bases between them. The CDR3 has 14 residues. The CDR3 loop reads CASSLQAMNTEAFF. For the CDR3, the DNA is TGTGCCAGCAGCTTACAGGCCATGAACACTGAAGCTTTCTTT. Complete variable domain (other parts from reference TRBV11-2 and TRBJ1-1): EAGVAQSPRYKIIEKRQSVAFWCNPISGHATLYWYQQILGQGPKLLIQFQNNGVVDDSQLPKDRFSAERLKGVDSTLKIQPAKLEDSAVYLCASSLQAMNTEAFFGQGTRLTVV.

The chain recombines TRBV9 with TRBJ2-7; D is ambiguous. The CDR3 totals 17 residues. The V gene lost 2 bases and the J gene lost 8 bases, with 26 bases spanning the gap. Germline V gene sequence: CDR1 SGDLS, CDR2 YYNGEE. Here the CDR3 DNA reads TGTGCCAGCAGCGTCCTATACCCACTACTCCTTCCTTTTCAGCAGTACTTC. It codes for CASSVLYPLLLPFQQYF.

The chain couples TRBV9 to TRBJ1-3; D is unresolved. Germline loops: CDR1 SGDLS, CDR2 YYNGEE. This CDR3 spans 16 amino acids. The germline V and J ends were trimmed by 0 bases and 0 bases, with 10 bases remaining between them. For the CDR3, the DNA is TGTGCCAGCAGCGTAGAAGGATTCGGCTCTGGAAACACCATATATTTT. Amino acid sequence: CASSVEGFGSGNTIYF. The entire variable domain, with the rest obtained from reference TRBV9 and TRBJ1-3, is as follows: DSGVTQTPKHLITATGQRVTLRCSPRSGDLSVYWYQQSLDQGLQFLIQYYNGEERAKGNILERFSAQQFPDLHSELNLSSLELGDSALYFCASSVEGFGSGNTIYFGEGSWLTVV.

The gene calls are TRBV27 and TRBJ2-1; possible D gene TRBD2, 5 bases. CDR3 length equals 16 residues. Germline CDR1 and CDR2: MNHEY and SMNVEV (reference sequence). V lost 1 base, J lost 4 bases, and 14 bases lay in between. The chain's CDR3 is CASSLLPGSNYNEQFF. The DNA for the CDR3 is TGTGCCAGCAGTTTATTACCGGGGTCCAATTACAATGAGCAGTTCTTC.

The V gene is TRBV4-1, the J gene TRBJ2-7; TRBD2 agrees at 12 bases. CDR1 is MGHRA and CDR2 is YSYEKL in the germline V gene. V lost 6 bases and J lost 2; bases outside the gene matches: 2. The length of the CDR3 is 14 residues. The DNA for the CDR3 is TGCGCCAGCAGGACTAGCGGGGGCCCCTACGAGCAGTACTTC. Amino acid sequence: CASRTSGGPYEQYF.

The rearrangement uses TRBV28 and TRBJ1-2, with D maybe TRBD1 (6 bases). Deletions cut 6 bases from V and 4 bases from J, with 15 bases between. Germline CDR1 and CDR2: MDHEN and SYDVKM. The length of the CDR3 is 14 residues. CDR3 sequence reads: CASSRTDLFYGYTF. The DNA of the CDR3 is TGTGCCAGCAGCAGGACAGACCTTTTCTATGGCTACACCTTC.

The CDR3 spells CATSRSKEAAYEQYF. CDR3 DNA: TGTGCCACCAGCAGATCGAAGGAGGCGGCATACGAGCAGTACTTC. The rearrangement joins TRBV15 to TRBJ2-5, with D possibly TRBD2 on 5 matching bases. The J call may be mistaken, given a closer DNA end match to TRBJ2-7. This CDR3 region has 15 residues. Germline CDR1 and CDR2: LNHNV and YYDKDF (reference sequence).

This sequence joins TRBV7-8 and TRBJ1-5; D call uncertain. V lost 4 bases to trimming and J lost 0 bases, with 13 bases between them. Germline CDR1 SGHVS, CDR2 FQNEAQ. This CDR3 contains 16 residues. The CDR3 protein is CASSSYMRGSNQPQHF. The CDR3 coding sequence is TGTGCCAGCAGCTCCTATATGCGGGGTAGCAATCAGCCCCAGCATTTT.

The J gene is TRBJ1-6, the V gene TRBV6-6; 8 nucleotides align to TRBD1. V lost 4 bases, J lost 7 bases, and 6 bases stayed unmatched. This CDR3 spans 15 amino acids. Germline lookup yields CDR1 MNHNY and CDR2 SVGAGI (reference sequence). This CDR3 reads CASSSHGQGNSPLHF. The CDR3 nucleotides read TGTGCCAGCAGTTCCCATGGACAGGGCAATTCACCCCTCCACTTT.

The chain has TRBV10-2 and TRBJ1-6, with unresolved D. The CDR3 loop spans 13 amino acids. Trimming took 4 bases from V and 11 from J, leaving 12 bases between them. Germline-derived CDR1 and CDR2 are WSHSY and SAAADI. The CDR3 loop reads CASSVSLKAPLHF. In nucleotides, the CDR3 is TGCGCCAGCAGTGTGTCGCTCAAGGCACCCCTCCACTTT.

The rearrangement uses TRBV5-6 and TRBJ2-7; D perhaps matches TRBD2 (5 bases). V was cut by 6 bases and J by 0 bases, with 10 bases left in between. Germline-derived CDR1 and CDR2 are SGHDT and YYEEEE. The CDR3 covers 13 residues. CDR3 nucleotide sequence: TGTGCCAGCAACCAACGGGACTCCTACGAGCAGTACTTC. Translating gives CASNQRDSYEQYF.

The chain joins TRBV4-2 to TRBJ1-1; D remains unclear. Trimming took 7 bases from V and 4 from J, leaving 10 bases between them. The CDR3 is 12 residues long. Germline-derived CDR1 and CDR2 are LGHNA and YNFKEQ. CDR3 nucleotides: TGTGCCAGCATTTCAGTGGGCACTGAAGCTTTCTTT. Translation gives CASISVGTEAFF.

The CDR3 region has the DNA TGTGCCAGCAGCCAAAGGGGCTATGGGGAAAAACTGTTTTTT. This codes for CASSQRGYGEKLFF. The rearrangement links TRBV5-6 to TRBJ1-4, with D perhaps matching TRBD1 (5 bases). In germline, CDR1 is SGHDT, CDR2 YYEEEE. The V gene lost 4 bases and the J gene lost 8 bases, with 15 bases spanning the gap. The CDR3 spans 14 residues. The full variable domain, its missing parts supplied by reference TRBV5-6 and TRBJ1-4, is DAGVTQSPTHLIKTRGQQVTLRCSPKSGHDTVSWYQQALGQGPQFIFQYYEEEERQRGNFPDRFSGHQFPNYSSELNVNALLLGDSALYLCASSQRGYGEKLFFGSGTQLSVL.

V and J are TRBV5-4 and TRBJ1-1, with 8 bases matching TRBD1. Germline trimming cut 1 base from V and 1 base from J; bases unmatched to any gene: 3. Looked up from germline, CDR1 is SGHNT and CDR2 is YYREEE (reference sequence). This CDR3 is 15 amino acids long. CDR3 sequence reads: CASSLRQGSNTEAFF. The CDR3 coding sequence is TGTGCCAGCAGCTTGCGACAGGGGTCGAACACTGAAGCTTTCTTT.

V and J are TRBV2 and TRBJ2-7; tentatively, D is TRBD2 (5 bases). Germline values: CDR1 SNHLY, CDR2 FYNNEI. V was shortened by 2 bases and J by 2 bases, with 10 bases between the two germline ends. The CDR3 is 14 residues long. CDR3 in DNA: TGTGCCAGCAGTGAACTCCACGGGGCCTACGAGCAGTACTTC. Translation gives CASSELHGAYEQYF.

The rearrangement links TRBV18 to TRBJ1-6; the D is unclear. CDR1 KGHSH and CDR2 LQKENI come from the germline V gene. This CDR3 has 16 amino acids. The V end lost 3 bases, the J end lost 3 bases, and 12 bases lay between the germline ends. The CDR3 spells CASSPLRESYNSPLHF. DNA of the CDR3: TGTGCCAGCTCACCCCTTAGGGAAAGCTATAATTCACCCCTCCACTTT.

This CDR3 reads CASSPVQGAFTDTQYF. The CDR3 DNA reads TGCGCCAGCAGCCCGGTTCAGGGGGCCTTCACAGATACGCAGTATTTT. This chain uses TRBV4-1 with TRBJ2-3; TRBD1 matches 8 bases. Germline trimming cut 4 bases from V and 2 bases from J; bases unmatched to any gene: 8. Germline assignment: CDR1 MGHRA and CDR2 YSYEKL. CDR3 length: 16 amino acids.